The entry below describes one T cell receptor (beta chain). The trim removed 0 bases at V and 5 bases at J, leaving 6 bases unmatched. The CDR3 runs to 15 residues. CDR1 and CDR2 (germline): SGHTA, FQGTGA. This sample was included in a study of blood T cell repertoires in COVID-19. Overall study: Specimens from acute and convalescent COVID-19 originated in the United States, Italy and Spain.

Libraries were prepared by immunoSEQ multiplex PCR; TCRdb keeps only in-frame clonotypes and omits some of them. The sample shows about 670,000 clones, about 90% of them seen only once. Material: peripheral blood. J is TRBJ2-7 and V is TRBV7-3; the match to TRBD1 covers 8 bases. The clonotype originates from a young woman with acute or convalescent COVID-19. Here the CDR3 reads CASSLTSDRVHEQYF. Written as DNA, the CDR3 is TGTGCCAGCAGCTTAACGTCGGACAGGGTACACGAGCAGTACTTC.